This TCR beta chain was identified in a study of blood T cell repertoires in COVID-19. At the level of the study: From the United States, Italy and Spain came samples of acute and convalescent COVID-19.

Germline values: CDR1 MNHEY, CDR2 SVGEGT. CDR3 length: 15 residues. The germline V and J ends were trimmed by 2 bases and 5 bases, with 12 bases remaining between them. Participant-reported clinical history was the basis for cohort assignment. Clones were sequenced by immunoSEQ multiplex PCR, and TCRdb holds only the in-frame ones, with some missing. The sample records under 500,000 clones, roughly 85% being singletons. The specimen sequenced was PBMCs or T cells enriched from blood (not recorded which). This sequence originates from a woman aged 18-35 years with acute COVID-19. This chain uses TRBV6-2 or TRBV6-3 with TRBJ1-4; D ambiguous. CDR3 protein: CASSYDWRENEKLFF. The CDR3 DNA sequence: TGTGCCAGCAGTTACGATTGGAGGGAAAATGAAAAACTGTTTTTT.